The 28 T cell receptor beta chains given below trace back to one sample, sequenced in a study of blood T cell repertoires in COVID-19. Using immunoSEQ multiplex PCR, the repertoire was profiled, and TCRdb retains in-frame clones only, with some absent. The sample carries some 190,000 clones, under 85% recorded once. The material sequenced was peripheral blood. The receptors shown here come from a woman at least 80 years old with COVID-19, enrolled during active disease.

The chain has TRBV5-5 and TRBJ1-6; 10 positions agree with TRBD1. From germline, CDR1 is SGHKS and CDR2 YYEKEE (reference sequence). The CDR3 length is 15 residues. V lost 1 base to trimming and J lost 9 bases; unmatched junction nucleotides: 4. CDR3 coding DNA: TGTGCCAGCAGCTTGCTTGGACAGGGGGGTTCACCCCTCCACTTT. This translates into CASSLLGQGGSPLHF.

The V and J genes are TRBV9 and TRBJ1-5; D is undetermined. The CDR3 is made up of 15 amino acids. The germline V gene has CDR1 SGDLS and CDR2 YYNGEE. Trimming left V 3 bases short and J 0 bases short, with 10 bases between. CDR3: CASSANEYSNQPQHF. The CDR3 nucleotides read TGTGCCAGCAGCGCTAATGAGTATAGCAATCAGCCCCAGCATTTT.

The chain links TRBV11-3 to TRBJ2-1; D not certain. CDR1 and CDR2 (germline): SGHNT, YENEEA. The CDR3 is 12 residues long. The V gene lost 0 bases and the J gene lost 9 bases, with 6 bases spanning the gap. The CDR3 region is CASSLDRVEQFF. CDR3 bases: TGTGCCAGCAGCTTAGATCGGGTTGAGCAGTTCTTC.

V is TRBV4-1 and J is TRBJ1-3; possible D gene TRBD1, 6 bases. This CDR3 comprises 16 residues. Per the germline V gene, CDR1 is MGHRA and CDR2 is YSYEKL. V lost 3 bases to trimming and J lost 0 bases, with 12 bases between them. DNA for the CDR3: TGCGCCAGCAGCCATAACACAGGGCGCTCTGGAAACACCATATATTTT. It is translated as CASSHNTGRSGNTIYF.

The J gene is TRBJ2-5, the V gene TRBV1; the table's D call, TRBD1, has no DNA check behind it. TRBV1 is deemed a pseudogene. This CDR3 is 16 amino acids long. The CDR3 DNA reads as TGCACCAGCAGCCAAGATCGGGGACACCCGAAGGAGACCCAGTACTTC. Translation: CTSSQDRGHPKETQYF.

The chain combines TRBV5-5 with TRBJ2-3, with D possibly being TRBD2 (7 bases). CDR1 and CDR2 (germline): SGHKS, YYEKEE (reference sequence). V was clipped by 5 bases and J by 2 bases, with 15 bases between them. The CDR3 contains 15 residues. Written as DNA, the CDR3 is TGTGCCAGCAGGCCCGCGGGGGCAGACACAGATACGCAGTATTTT. This gives the protein CASRPAGADTDTQYF. Supplemented by reference TRBV5-5 and TRBJ2-3, the full variable domain reads DAGVTQSPTHLIKTRGQQVTLRCSPISGHKSVSWYQQVLGQGPQFIFQYYEKEERGRGNFPDRFSARQFPNYSSELNVNALLLGDSALYLCASRPAGADTDTQYFGPGTRLTVL.

This chain joins TRBV15 and TRBJ2-1, with TRBD1 as a possible D gene (5 bases). The germline V gene encodes CDR1 LNHNV and CDR2 YYDKDF (reference sequence). This CDR3 contains 14 residues. Trimming removed 2 bases at V and 9 bases at J, with 14 bases between. For the CDR3, the DNA is TGTGCCACCAGCAGAACCCAGACAGTTAGTGAGCAGTTCTTC. Translating gives CATSRTQTVSEQFF.

The CDR3 protein is CASSLFGLAGVGGQETQYF. The CDR3 nucleotides read TGCGCCAGCAGCTTGTTCGGACTAGCGGGAGTGGGCGGCCAAGAGACCCAGTACTTC. The J gene is TRBJ2-5, the V gene TRBV5-1, with 13 bases identical to TRBD2. Germline CDR1 and CDR2: SGHRS and YFSETQ. This CDR3 comprises 19 residues. With 1 base clipped from V and 1 base from J, the junction kept 10 bases outside the gene matches.

The CDR3 spells CASSYVGPAGETQYF. The CDR3 nucleotides read TGTGCCAGCAGCTATGTAGGACCAGCGGGGGAGACCCAGTACTTC. This chain joins TRBV28 and TRBJ2-5; 7 positions match TRBD2. The CDR3 runs to 15 residues. CDR1 is MDHEN, CDR2 SYDVKM, per germline. V shed 6 bases and J 5 bases; nucleotides not matched to a gene: 12.

This chain uses TRBV5-4 with TRBJ1-2; possibly TRBD1 for D (6 bases). Germline CDR1 is SGHNT and CDR2 is YYREEE (reference sequence). The CDR3 is 15 amino acids. Trimming pared 4 bases from V and 4 bases from J, leaving 17 bases between. The CDR3 sequence: CASSGGAGLGYGYTF. CDR3 DNA sequence: TGTGCCAGCAGCGGGGGCGCGGGCTTGGGCTATGGCTACACCTTC.

The chain recombines TRBV7-8 with TRBJ2-7, with D maybe TRBD1 (7 bases). V was cut by 5 bases and J by 13 bases, with 18 bases left in between. This CDR3 is 12 amino acids long. CDR1 SGHVS and CDR2 FQNEAQ come from the germline V gene. The CDR3 DNA sequence: TGTGCCAGCAGCCTTGCGGAGGGGGCACAATACTTC. Protein: CASSLAEGAQYF.

This clone was seen just once. V gene TRBV29-1 combines with J gene TRBJ2-7, with TRBD1 matching 9 bases. The germline V gene encodes CDR1 SQVTM and CDR2 ANQGSEA. After removal of 7 bases from V and 6 bases from J, the junction contained 13 bases not matched to a gene. The CDR3 is 14 amino acids. CDR3: CSGQRGQGMGEQYF. The CDR3 DNA is TGCAGCGGACAACGAGGACAGGGGATGGGCGAGCAGTACTTC.

This chain joins TRBV18 and TRBJ1-3, with D possibly TRBD1 on 5 matching bases. Trimming took off 2 bases at V and 1 base at J, with 9 bases between the two ends. Germline V CDR1 and CDR2: KGHSH, LQKENI. This CDR3 is 15 amino acids long. This chain's CDR3 is CASSPKTGSGNTIYF. The CDR3 DNA reads TGTGCCAGCTCACCAAAAACAGGTTCTGGAAACACCATATATTTT.

V usage is TRBV9 and J usage is TRBJ1-2; D remains ambiguous. This CDR3 has 13 amino acids. Trimming cost V 0 bases and J 8 bases, with 11 bases left between them. Germline assignment: CDR1 SGDLS and CDR2 YYNGEE. In DNA form, the CDR3 reads TGTGCCAGCAGCGTAGTAGGAGGGCACGGCTACACCTTC. It yields the protein CASSVVGGHGYTF. Using reference TRBV9 and TRBJ1-2 for the parts outside the CDR3, the full variable domain is DSGVTQTPKHLITATGQRVTLRCSPRSGDLSVYWYQQSLDQGLQFLIQYYNGEERAKGNILERFSAQQFPDLHSELNLSSLELGDSALYFCASSVVGGHGYTFGSGTRLTVV.

About this clone itself: The junction differs from germline at one of its ends, possibly a read error. The chain carries TRBV7-7 and TRBJ2-1, with a possible D match to TRBD2 (5 bases). The CDR3 runs 15 residues. Germline V CDR1 and CDR2: SSHAT, FNYEAQ (reference sequence). CDR3 DNA: TGTGCTAGCAGCTTGGGCAGCGGACCTTACAATGAGCAGTTCTTC. Residues: CASSLGSGPYNEQFF. Full variable domain (outside the CDR3, taken from reference TRBV7-7 and TRBJ2-1): GAGVSQSPRYKVTKRGQDVTLRCDPISSHATLYWYQQALGQGPEFLTYFNYEAQPDKSGLPSDRFSAERPEGSISTLTIQRTEQRDSAMYRCASSLGSGPYNEQFFGPGTRLTVL.

CDR3 protein: CASSPFGGQPQHF. The CDR3 DNA follows: TGTGCCAGCAGCCCCTTTGGCGGTCAGCCCCAGCATTTT. The chain has TRBV7-8 and TRBJ1-5; no reliable D call. The CDR3 is 13 amino acids. Trimming took off 5 bases at V and 6 bases at J, with 11 bases between the two ends. In germline, CDR1 is SGHVS, CDR2 FQNEAQ.

In nucleotides, the CDR3 is TGTGCCAGCAGCTTAGATGGCGTAGGGACAGGGGGCTTTTCACCCCTCCACTTT. Residues: CASSLDGVGTGGFSPLHF. This chain uses TRBV11-2 with TRBJ1-6; the match to TRBD1 covers 12 bases. Germline lookup yields CDR1 SGHAT and CDR2 FQNNGV. V was clipped by 0 bases and J by 9 bases; unmatched bases: 9. The CDR3 sequence is 18 residues long.

The chain joins TRBV28 to TRBJ2-7; 7 positions agree with TRBD2. V dropped 4 bases and J dropped 3; count of bases not matched to a gene: 9. The CDR3 contains 15 residues. Germline-derived CDR1 and CDR2 are MDHEN and SYDVKM. DNA of the CDR3: TGTGCCAGCAGTTCGACGGGGCTAGCGGACTACGAGCAGTACTTC. Protein: CASSSTGLADYEQYF. Full variable domain (remainder filled in from reference TRBV28 and TRBJ2-7): DVKVTQSSRYLVKRTGEKVFLECVQDMDHENMFWYRQDPGLGLRLIYFSYDVKMKEKGDIPEGYSVSREKKERFSLILESASTNQTSMYLCASSSTGLADYEQYFGPGTRLTVT.

This chain uses TRBV2 with TRBJ1-5, with 12 bases lining up with TRBD1. There are 14 residues in the CDR3. J was trimmed by 6 bases and V by 6 bases; bases with no gene match: 3. Germline values: CDR1 SNHLY, CDR2 FYNNEI. The CDR3 DNA reads as TGTGCCAGCAGGGGGACAGGGGGCTTTCAGCCCCAGCATTTT. Amino acids: CASRGTGGFQPQHF.

J is TRBJ1-5 and V is TRBV2; D is uncertain. V was shortened by 1 base and J by 3 bases, with 7 bases between the two germline ends. The CDR3 spans 14 residues. CDR1 and CDR2 from the germline V gene are SNHLY and FYNNEI. The CDR3 nucleotides read TGTGCCAGCAGTGAAGTGACAATCAATCAGCCCCAGCATTTT. Its protein product is CASSEVTINQPQHF.

This clone appeared once. The chain carries TRBV14 and TRBJ1-3; D uncertain. The CDR3 consists of 14 residues. V was clipped by 3 bases and J by 1 base, with 7 bases between them. In germline, CDR1 is SGHDN, CDR2 FVKESK. The CDR3: CASSHLSSGNTIYF. DNA for the CDR3: TGTGCCAGCAGCCACCTATCATCTGGAAACACCATATATTTT.

This rearrangement joins TRBV7-3 to TRBJ1-1; D uncertain. Germline V gives CDR1 SGHTA, CDR2 FQGTGA. Trimming shortened V by 0 bases and J by 2 bases, and 7 bases separated the two germline ends. The CDR3 has 14 amino acids. The CDR3 reads CASSLTAGNTEAFF. CDR3 in DNA: TGTGCCAGCAGCTTAACTGCAGGCAACACTGAAGCTTTCTTT.

This clone was recorded only once. V is TRBV7-8 and J is TRBJ1-5; D is uncertain. Germline-derived CDR1 and CDR2 are SGHVS and FQNEAQ. The V and J ends lost 5 bases and 5 bases respectively, with 10 bases between them. The CDR3 consists of 13 residues. CDR3 loop: CASSPNFDQPQHF. As DNA, the CDR3 is TGTGCCAGCAGCCCTAACTTCGATCAGCCCCAGCATTTT.

The count of this clone is one. J is TRBJ2-3 and V is TRBV18, with D unresolved. The germline gives CDR1 KGHSH, CDR2 LQKENI. CDR3 length equals 13 residues. The V and J ends lost 3 bases and 0 bases respectively, with 4 bases between them. The CDR3 DNA reads TGTGCCAGCTCACCGGGCAGCACAGATACGCAGTATTTT. It is translated as CASSPGSTDTQYF.

V usage is TRBV7-2 and J usage is TRBJ1-4; a weak D match, TRBD1 (5 bases). The germline gives CDR1 SGHTA, CDR2 FQGNSA. Trimming cost V 1 base and J 4 bases, with 7 bases left between them. The CDR3 covers 14 residues. The CDR3 reads CASSLGGGNEKLFF. In DNA form, the CDR3 reads TGTGCCAGCAGCTTAGGGGGGGGTAATGAAAAACTGTTTTTT.

This chain joins TRBV20-1 and TRBJ2-1, with 8 bases fitting TRBD2. V was clipped by 3 bases and J by 10 bases; unmatched bases: 14. The CDR3 has 15 residues. Germline V gene data show CDR1 as DFQATT and CDR2 as SNEGSKA (reference sequence). The CDR3 region is CSASTREGLRGEQFF. The CDR3 coding sequence is TGCAGTGCTAGTACACGGGAGGGTCTAAGAGGAGAGCAGTTCTTC.

The rearrangement joins TRBV21-1 to TRBJ2-7; the table's D call, TRBD2, was not checked against the DNA. TRBV21-1 is given as a pseudogene. The CDR3 spans 16 residues. Here the CDR3 reads CASSKKRRPTSYEQYF. The CDR3 DNA follows: TGTGCCAGCAGCAAAAAAAGGAGGCCGACCTCCTACGAGCAGTACTTC.

The V gene is TRBV3-1 (or the pseudogene TRBV3-2), the J gene TRBJ1-3; TRBD1 agrees at 7 bases. The germline gives CDR1 LGHDT, CDR2 YNNKEL (reference sequence). CDR3 length: 12 residues. J was trimmed by 8 bases and V by 4 bases; bases with no gene match: 2. The CDR3 DNA reads TGTGCCAGCAGCCGTACAGGGGACACCATATATTTT. It specifies CASSRTGDTIYF.